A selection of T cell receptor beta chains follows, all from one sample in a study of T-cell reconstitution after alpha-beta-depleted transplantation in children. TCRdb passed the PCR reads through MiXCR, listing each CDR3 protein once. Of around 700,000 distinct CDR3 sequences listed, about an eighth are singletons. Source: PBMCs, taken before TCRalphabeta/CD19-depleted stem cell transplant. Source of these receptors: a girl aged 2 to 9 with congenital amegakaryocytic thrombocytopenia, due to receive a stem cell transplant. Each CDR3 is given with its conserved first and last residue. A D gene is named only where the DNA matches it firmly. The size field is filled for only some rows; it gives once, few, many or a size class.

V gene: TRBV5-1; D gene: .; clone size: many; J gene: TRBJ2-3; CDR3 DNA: TGCGCCAGCAGCGACGGGAGCGGCACAGATACGCAGTATTTT; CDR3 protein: CASSDGSGTDTQYF
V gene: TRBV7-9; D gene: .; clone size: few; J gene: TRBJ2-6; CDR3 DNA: TGTGCCAGCAGCCATCCGGACTCTGGGGCCAACGTCCTGACTTTC; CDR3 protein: CASSHPDSGANVLTF
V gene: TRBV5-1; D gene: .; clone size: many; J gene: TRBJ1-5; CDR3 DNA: TGCGCCAGCAGCTTGGACCCCGGGCAGCCCCAGCATTTT; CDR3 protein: CASSLDPGQPQHF
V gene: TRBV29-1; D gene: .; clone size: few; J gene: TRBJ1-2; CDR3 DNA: TGCAGCGTTGACCTGGACGGGACTAACTATGGCTACACCTTC; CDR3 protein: CSVDLDGTNYGYTF
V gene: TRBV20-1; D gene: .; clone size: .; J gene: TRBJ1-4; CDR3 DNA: TGCAGTGCTAGGATTCTGGGGGGATTGAATGAAAAACTGTTTTTT; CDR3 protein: CSARILGGLNEKLFF
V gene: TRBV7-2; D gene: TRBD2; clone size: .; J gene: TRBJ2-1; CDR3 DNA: TGTGCCAGCAGCTTTATGCGGCCAACTAGCGACGTGTTCTTC; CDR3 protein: CASSFMRPTSDVFF
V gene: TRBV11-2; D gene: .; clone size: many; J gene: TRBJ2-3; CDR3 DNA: TGTGCCAGCAGCTCGGTAACTAGTTCCTCCACAGATACGCAGTATTTT; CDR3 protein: CASSSVTSSSTDTQYF
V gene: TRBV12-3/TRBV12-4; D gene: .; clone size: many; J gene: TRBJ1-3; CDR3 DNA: TGTGCCAGCAGTTTCACACAGGCTGGAAACACCATATATTTT; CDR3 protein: CASSFTQAGNTIYF
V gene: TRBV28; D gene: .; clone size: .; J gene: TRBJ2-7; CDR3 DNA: TGTGCCAGCAGCCAACCCCCCACCTACGAGCAGTACTTC; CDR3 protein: CASSQPPTYEQYF
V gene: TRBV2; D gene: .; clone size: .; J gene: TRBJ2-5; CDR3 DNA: TGTGCCAGCAGTGGACCTAGGCTCCAAGAGACCCAGTACTTC; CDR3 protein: CASSGPRLQETQYF
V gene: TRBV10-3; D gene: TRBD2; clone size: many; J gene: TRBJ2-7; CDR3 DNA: TGTGCCATCAGTGATTTAGCGGGCCCTCCCTACGAGCAGTACTTC; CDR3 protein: CAISDLAGPPYEQYF
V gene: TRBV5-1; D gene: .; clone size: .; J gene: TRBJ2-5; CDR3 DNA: TGCGCCAGCAGCTGGGGACCACGGGACACCCATTCAGAGACCCAGTACTTC; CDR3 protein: CASSWGPRDTHSETQYF
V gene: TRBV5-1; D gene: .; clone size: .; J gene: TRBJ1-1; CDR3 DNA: TGCGCCAGCAGCTATGGACTGATATCTGAAGCTTTCTTT; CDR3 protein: CASSYGLISEAFF
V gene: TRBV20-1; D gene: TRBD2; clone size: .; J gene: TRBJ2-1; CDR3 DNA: TGCAGTGCTAGAGATCCTTCGGCGGGAGGGCCCTACAATGAGCAGTTCTTC; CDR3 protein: CSARDPSAGGPYNEQFF
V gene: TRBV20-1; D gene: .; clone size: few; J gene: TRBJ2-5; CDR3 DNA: TGCAGTGCTAGAAGAGGCCGCGACGCAAAGACCCAGTACTTC; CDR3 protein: CSARRGRDAKTQYF
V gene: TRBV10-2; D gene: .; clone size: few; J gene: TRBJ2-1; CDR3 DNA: TGCGCCAGCAGTGTTTGGGTTGGATTATACAATGAGCAGTTCTTC; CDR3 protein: CASSVWVGLYNEQFF
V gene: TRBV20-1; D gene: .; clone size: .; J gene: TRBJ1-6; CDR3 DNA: TGCAGTGCTATTTTGAACGAGGGGCTTAATTCACCCCTCCACTTT; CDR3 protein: CSAILNEGLNSPLHF
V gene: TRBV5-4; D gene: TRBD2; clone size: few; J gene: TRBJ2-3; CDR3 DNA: TGTGCCAGCAGCCATGCGGGGGACCCCACAGATACGCAGTATTTT; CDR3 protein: CASSHAGDPTDTQYF
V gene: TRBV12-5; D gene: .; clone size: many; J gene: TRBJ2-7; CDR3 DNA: TGTGCTAGTGGTTCGGGGATAGGACTACCTTCCAACGAGCAGTACTTC; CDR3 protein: CASGSGIGLPSNEQYF
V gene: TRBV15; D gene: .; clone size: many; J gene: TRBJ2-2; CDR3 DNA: TGTGCCACCAGCAGAGATTTGATCGGGGAGCTGTTTTTT; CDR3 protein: CATSRDLIGELFF
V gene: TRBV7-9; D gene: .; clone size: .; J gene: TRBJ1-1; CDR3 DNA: TGTGCCAGCAGCTCCTCGCCGAGGACTGAAGCTTTCTTT; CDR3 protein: CASSSSPRTEAFF
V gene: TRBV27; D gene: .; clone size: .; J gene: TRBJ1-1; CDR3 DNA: TGTGCCAGCAGACACATACAGGGAGCTGAAGCTTTCTTT; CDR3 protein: CASRHIQGAEAFF
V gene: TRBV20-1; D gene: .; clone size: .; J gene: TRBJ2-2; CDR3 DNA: TGCAGTGCCCGGAGGGTCCTAGGGGGAAGCGGGGAGCTGTTTTTT; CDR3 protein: CSARRVLGGSGELFF
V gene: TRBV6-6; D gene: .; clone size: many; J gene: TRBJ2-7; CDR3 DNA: TGTGCCAGCAGTCAAACCGGAGAGCAGTACTTC; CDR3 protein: CASSQTGEQYF